This TCR beta chain was obtained from a study of blood T cell repertoires in COVID-19 (dated by TCRdb to between 2020 and 2021). In terms of the full investigation: Samples covering the acute and convalescent phases of COVID-19 were provided by collaborators in the United States, Italy and Spain. The prospective study material was composed of cDNA or gDNA derived from T cells, B-cell-depleted T cells, or PBMCs. The dataset comprised deeply sampled blood TCRbeta repertoires from subjects exposed to, actively infected with, or recovered from COVID-19. The repertoires were released in a freely available public database intended as a resource for research on the immune response to SARS-CoV-2. The samples were drawn from the first 160 participants of the ongoing ImmuneRACE study and from 1,200 or so subjects provided by 6 global collaborators. Nearly every sample came with metadata listing a de-identified subject ID, COVID-19 status, age in years and sex. Where HLA class I and class II types were available, the types were taken from metadata supplied by the sample provider, not from assay-based typing.

V and J are truncated by 4 bases and 0 bases respectively, leaving an intervening sequence of 8 bases. The CDR3 starts with the cysteine, ends with the phenylalanine, and has 14 residues. Here the CDR3 DNA is all that survives: 42 bases in frame from base 1. The germline V gene (reference sequence) provides CDR1 SEHNR and CDR2 FQNEAQ. A note on this clone: Which antigen it targets is not known. The sample holds no much larger clone one base away, and base qualities are not on file.

Here is what the overall study found, with its caveats: How much clinical and demographic metadata was included differed by source and by participant, and the metadata was provided uncurated.

The collaborating institutions used their own protocols to collect whole blood in K2EDTA tubes. Collaborator samples were shipped for TCRbeta analysis as frozen whole blood, isolated PBMCs, or DNA extracted from either sample type. TCRbeta CDR3 regions were amplified from genomic DNA by means of the immunoSEQ Assay, a bias-controlled multiplex PCR. The authors' pipeline ran thus. The number of nucleated cells in each sample was estimated from the amplification of reference gene primers within the assay. Sequence reads were collapsed and filtered to measure the absolute abundance of every unique TCRbeta CDR3 rearrangement. For each sample, productive Simpson clonality was calculated as the square root of Simpson's diversity index across productive rearrangements. Entries here come from immuneACCESS through TCRdb and include only in-frame sequences with V and J called. Some clones fail to appear in such tables; in the studies checked, an unresolved V gene covers under half of the shortfall, and the cause of the remainder is unknown. V and J calls and clone size are those listed in that table; D and trimming were worked out from the DNA. The sample table contains 99,000 or so clones; only one count was recorded for about 89% of them. Together, the top ten hold around 5.5% of the sample.

The source of this sequence is a human donor in a cohort sampled during active COVID-19. This chain is built from TRBV7-9 and TRBJ2-3, with TRBD2 perhaps the D gene, on 6 matching bases. Sequenced: peripheral blood. The DNA reads as follows: TGTGCCAGCAGCTCTGGGGGGAGCACAGATACGCAGTATTTT. The resulting protein is CASSSGGSTDTQYF. The full variable domain, with segments outside the CDR3 supplied by the reference TRBV7-9 and TRBJ2-3 proteins, appears as DTGVSQNPRHKITKRGQNVTFRCDPISEHNRLYWYRQTLGQGPEFLTYFQNEAQLEKSRLLSDRFSAERPKGSFSTLEIQRTEQGDSAMYLCASSSGGSTDTQYFGPGTRLTVL.